These 32 T cell receptor beta chains originate from one sample sequenced in a study of blood T cells in healthy people across ages. Combining a sample-barcoded 5' primer with a J-beta primer mix, a second PCR ran for 7 to 11 cycles. TCRdb recomputed calls from the 5' RACE reads with MiXCR, one row per CDR3 protein. Here the sample spans around 1.5 million distinct CDR3 sequences, about 32% being singletons. The sample comprised blood. These receptors came from a woman in her twenties or thirties in good health.

This clonotype was detected only a few times. V is TRBV16 and J is TRBJ2-5; D is unclear. The J call may not be correct, given that the DNA end is closer to TRBJ2-7. Germline V gives CDR1 KGHSY, CDR2 FQNENV. This CDR3 contains 11 residues. As DNA, the CDR3 is TGTTCATCATCGGAGAGAGGCGAGCAGTACTTC. It specifies CSSSERGEQYF.

V and J are TRBV6-1 and TRBJ2-7, with no clear D. The CDR3 loop spans 15 amino acids. Trimming removed 0 bases at V and 2 bases at J, with 11 bases between. Germline assignment: CDR1 MNHNS and CDR2 SASEGT. The CDR3 nucleotides are TGTGCCAGCAGTGAAGCGCTGGGCCTAACCTACGAGCAGTACTTC. This translates into CASSEALGLTYEQYF.

V is TRBV10-2 and J is TRBJ2-5; the match to TRBD2 covers 7 bases. CDR1 is WSHSY and CDR2 is SAAADI in the germline V gene. J gave up 0 bases and V 6 bases, and 16 bases lay outside the gene matches. The CDR3 is made up of 18 amino acids. The CDR3 region has the DNA TGCGCCAGCAGCCCCGGGACTACAATAGGGAGTTACCAAGAGACCCAGTACTTC. This encodes CASSPGTTIGSYQETQYF.

The V and J genes are TRBV5-1 and TRBJ1-3; possibly TRBD1 for D (6 bases). V lost 4 bases to trimming and J lost 0 bases, with 20 bases between them. CDR1 is SGHRS, CDR2 YFSETQ, per germline. This CDR3 has 18 residues. The CDR3 loop is CASSRDGQTELSGNTIYF. The CDR3, as DNA: TGCGCCAGCAGCCGAGACGGACAGACCGAGCTCTCTGGAAACACCATATATTTT.

This chain connects TRBV7-3 to TRBJ2-3, with 11 nucleotides matching TRBD2. Trimming took 10 bases from V and 4 from J; bases not matched to a gene: 7. The CDR3 runs to 14 residues. CDR1 is SGHTA, CDR2 FQGTGA, per germline. The DNA of the CDR3 is TGTGCCAACACTAGCGGGGGTTCTCCAGATACGCAGTATTTT. It encodes CANTSGGSPDTQYF.

The rearrangement joins TRBV28 to TRBJ2-1, with D maybe TRBD1 (7 bases). Trimming cost V 4 bases and J 0 bases, with 10 bases left between them. The germline V gene encodes CDR1 MDHEN and CDR2 SYDVKM. This CDR3 comprises 15 residues. The CDR3 DNA follows: TGTGCCAGCAGTTGGCGGGACAGCTCCTACAATGAGCAGTTCTTC. Its protein product is CASSWRDSSYNEQFF.

The V and J genes are TRBV5-4 and TRBJ2-1; 9 bases match TRBD1. Germline trimming cut 3 bases from V and 9 bases from J; bases unmatched to any gene: 16. The CDR3 loop spans 17 amino acids. Germline-derived CDR1 and CDR2 are SGHNT and YYREEE (reference sequence). The CDR3 nucleotides are TGTGCCAGCAGCTCCGGGCTTACAGGGGGCGGCTGGAGTGAGCAGTTCTTC. It translates to CASSSGLTGGGWSEQFF. Using reference TRBV5-4 and TRBJ2-1 for the parts outside the CDR3, the full variable domain is ETGVTQSPTHLIKTRGQQVTLRCSSQSGHNTVSWYQQALGQGPQFIFQYYREEENGRGNFPPRFSGLQFPNYSSELNVNALELDDSALYLCASSSGLTGGGWSEQFFGPGTRLTVL.

The rearrangement links TRBV20-1 to TRBJ2-7; 12 nucleotides align to TRBD2. This CDR3 spans 16 amino acids. Germline loops: CDR1 DFQATT, CDR2 SNEGSKA (reference sequence). The V segment lost 1 base and the J segment 6 bases; nucleotides outside the gene matches: 10. For the CDR3, the DNA is TGCAGTGCTAGAGGGGGAATGACTAGCGGGAGACGCGAGCAGTACTTC. Translated, it gives CSARGGMTSGRREQYF.

As concerns this clonotype: A read error is likely, as this CDR3 ends without the conserved phenylalanine or tryptophan. The rearrangement links TRBV5-1 to TRBJ2-1; D may be TRBD2 (6 bases). Trimming took 3 bases from V and 4 from J, leaving 14 bases between them. This CDR3 is 15 amino acids long. The germline CDR1 and CDR2 sequences are SGHRS and YFSETQ. CDR3 loop: CASSWVPSAYNEQFC. The CDR3 nucleotides are TGCGCCAGCAGCTGGGTCCCTAGCGCGTACAATGAGCAGTTCTGC.

This chain links TRBV9 with TRBJ2-4; TRBD1 matches 8 bases. With 4 bases clipped from V and 4 bases from J, the junction kept 4 bases outside the gene matches. The CDR3 runs 14 residues. The germline CDR1 and CDR2 sequences are SGDLS and YYNGEE. The chain's CDR3 is CASSPGTGKNIQYF. CDR3 nucleotide sequence: TGTGCCAGCAGCCCCGGGACAGGAAAAAACATTCAGTACTTC.

The V gene is TRBV10-2, the J gene TRBJ2-7; 12 bases line up with TRBD2. J was trimmed by 3 bases and V by 1 base; bases with no gene match: 1. The CDR3 has 15 amino acids. Germline V CDR1 and CDR2: WSHSY, SAAADI. CDR3 amino acids: CASSELTSGGYEQYF. In DNA form, the CDR3 reads TGCGCCAGCAGTGAGTTGACTAGCGGGGGCTACGAGCAGTACTTC.

The CDR3 spells CASSDGGGNYGYTF. The CDR3 coding sequence is TGTGCCAGCAGTGACGGCGGGGGAAACTATGGCTACACCTTC. This rearrangement joins TRBV2 to TRBJ1-2; tentative D call: TRBD1 (5 bases). In germline, CDR1 is SNHLY, CDR2 FYNNEI. The CDR3 is 14 residues long. The V end was cut by 3 bases, the J end by 2 bases, with 10 bases between.

The V gene is TRBV5-1, the J gene TRBJ1-1; D is possibly TRBD1 (6 bases). Germline V CDR1 and CDR2: SGHRS, YFSETQ. Trimming shortened V by 4 bases and J by 3 bases, and 13 bases separated the two germline ends. The CDR3 length is 14 residues. CDR3 amino acids: CASSLGHPDTEAFF. CDR3 sequence (DNA): TGCGCCAGCAGCCTGGGACACCCGGACACTGAAGCTTTCTTT.

The rearrangement links TRBV5-6 to TRBJ2-3, with 16 positions matching TRBD2. This CDR3 has 20 residues. Germline V gene lookup returns CDR1 SGHDT and CDR2 YYEEEE. V lost 4 bases, J lost 1 base, and 12 bases stayed unmatched. The chain's CDR3 is CASSLSWGLAGGQGTDTQYF. In DNA, the CDR3 is TGTGCCAGCAGCCTCTCCTGGGGACTAGCGGGGGGGCAGGGCACAGATACGCAGTATTTT.

The chain uses TRBV2 and TRBJ2-6; 9 bases align to TRBD1. Trimming cost V 7 bases and J 0 bases; bases outside gene matches: 4. This CDR3 has 16 amino acids. Germline CDR1 reads SNHLY; CDR2 reads FYNNEI. The CDR3 nucleotides read TGTGCCAGCAACCGGGACAGGGTCTCTGGGGCCAACGTCCTGACTTTC. Amino acid sequence: CASNRDRVSGANVLTF.

The J gene is TRBJ2-3, the V gene TRBV2, with D perhaps TRBD1 (6 bases). The CDR3 spans 18 residues. Trimming pared 0 bases from V and 8 bases from J, leaving 24 bases between. The germline CDR1 and CDR2 sequences are SNHLY and FYNNEI. Here the CDR3 reads CASSEAILTGSKGGTQYF. The CDR3 bases are TGTGCCAGCAGTGAAGCTATACTAACGGGAAGTAAAGGGGGTACGCAGTATTTT.

The chain uses TRBV9 and TRBJ2-2; D unclear. Trimming removed 0 bases from V and 0 bases from J, with 9 bases in between. Germline V gene data show CDR1 as SGDLS and CDR2 as YYNGEE. This CDR3 has 16 amino acids. CDR3 region: CASSVGQSSNTGELFF. CDR3 DNA sequence: TGTGCCAGCAGCGTAGGTCAGTCATCGAACACCGGGGAGCTGTTTTTT.

This clonotype was found once. CDR3 protein: CASSQEGGVGPGANVLTF. The CDR3 DNA reads TGTGCCAGCAGCCAAGAGGGGGGAGTGGGACCTGGGGCCAACGTCCTGACTTTC. The chain couples TRBV3-1 to TRBJ2-6; D possibly corresponds to TRBD2 (6 bases). Germline V gene data show CDR1 as LGHDT and CDR2 as YNNKEL (reference sequence). The V and J ends lost 0 bases and 2 bases respectively, with 14 bases between them. The length of the CDR3 is 18 residues.

The chain couples TRBV7-2 to TRBJ2-7, with 8 bases matching TRBD2. Germline trimming cut 2 bases from V and 0 bases from J; bases unmatched to any gene: 6. CDR1 is SGHTA, CDR2 FQGNSA, per germline. This CDR3 is 16 amino acids long. CDR3 sequence (DNA): TGTGCCAGCAGCTTAAACGGGGGGGGGACCTCCTACGAGCAGTACTTC. Its protein product is CASSLNGGGTSYEQYF.

This clonotype was counted ten times or more. The chain employs TRBV5-1 and TRBJ2-1, with 7 nucleotides matching TRBD1. The CDR3 is 15 residues long. Losses at the gene ends were 4 bases for V and 4 bases for J; bases not matched to a gene: 8. Germline assignment: CDR1 SGHRS and CDR2 YFSETQ. CDR3 DNA: TGCGCCAGCAGCGATTCCGGGACAGCTTACAATGAGCAGTTCTTC. It specifies CASSDSGTAYNEQFF.

The rearrangement uses TRBV30 and TRBJ2-2, with D perhaps TRBD1 or TRBD2 (5 bases each). Germline CDR1 and CDR2: GTSNPN and SVGIG (reference sequence). Trimming removed 3 bases at V and 3 bases at J, with 11 bases between. CDR3 size: 14 residues. The CDR3 nucleotides are TGTGCCTGGAGATGGGACGCTTACACCGGGGAGCTGTTTTTT. Amino acid sequence: CAWRWDAYTGELFF.

The sample holds a few counts of this clonotype. V and J are TRBV5-1 and TRBJ2-6; perhaps D is TRBD1 or TRBD2 (5 bases each). V was clipped by 2 bases and J by 0 bases, with 12 bases between them. This CDR3 comprises 17 residues. The germline V gene encodes CDR1 SGHRS and CDR2 YFSETQ. CDR3 coding DNA: TGCGCCAGCAGCTTACGAGGGGCAAGCTCTGGGGCCAACGTCCTGACTTTC. It encodes CASSLRGASSGANVLTF.

The rearrangement uses TRBV5-1 and TRBJ2-7; D remains ambiguous. V lost 3 bases, J lost 6 bases, and 10 bases lay in between. The CDR3 length is 12 residues. Per germline, CDR1 SGHRS and CDR2 YFSETQ. The DNA of the CDR3 is TGCGCCAGCAGCTACAAGGGCGGCGAGCAGTACTTC. Protein: CASSYKGGEQYF.

V gene TRBV7-2 combines with J gene TRBJ2-1; D is perhaps TRBD1 (6 bases). In germline, CDR1 is SGHTA, CDR2 FQGNSA. The CDR3 has 17 amino acids. V was trimmed by 2 bases and J by 1 base, leaving 15 bases between them. The CDR3 region is CASSLRGTGTSYNEQFF. The CDR3 DNA sequence: TGTGCCAGCAGCTTAAGGGGAACAGGGACATCCTACAATGAGCAGTTCTTC.

The gene calls are TRBV11-2 and TRBJ2-5, with 8 bases that match TRBD2. Germline trimming cut 3 bases from V and 3 bases from J; bases unmatched to any gene: 6. This CDR3 is 15 amino acids long. The germline V gene has CDR1 SGHAT and CDR2 FQNNGV. As DNA, the CDR3 is TGTGCCAGCAGCTTGGGAGCGGGAGTGGAAGAGACCCAGTACTTC. Amino acid sequence: CASSLGAGVEETQYF.

This clonotype occurred a few times. The chain carries TRBV7-2 and TRBJ2-5, with TRBD1 as a possible D gene (6 bases). The germline V gene has CDR1 SGHTA and CDR2 FQGNSA. V was clipped by 5 bases and J by 2 bases, with 18 bases between them. The CDR3 consists of 16 residues. The CDR3 loop is CASSQRVGGYQETQYF. In DNA form, the CDR3 reads TGTGCCAGCAGCCAACGAGTTGGGGGCTATCAAGAGACCCAGTACTTC.

The table lists this clonotype with a few counts. This rearrangement joins TRBV20-1 to TRBJ2-1; 8 nucleotides match TRBD2. Germline values: CDR1 DFQATT, CDR2 SNEGSKA (reference sequence). There are 15 residues in the CDR3. Trimming took 3 bases from V and 3 from J; bases not matched to a gene: 7. CDR3 in amino acids: CSARSFTSGYNEQFF. The CDR3, as DNA: TGCAGTGCTAGGTCTTTCACTAGCGGCTACAATGAGCAGTTCTTC.

This chain connects TRBV3-1 to TRBJ1-2; D is unresolved. The length of the CDR3 is 14 residues. The germline CDR1 and CDR2 sequences are LGHDT and YNNKEL (reference sequence). Trimming took 1 base from V and 5 from J, leaving 11 bases between them. The CDR3 sequence is CASSQGYRIYGYTF. The CDR3 DNA sequence: TGTGCCAGCAGCCAAGGGTACCGGATATATGGCTACACCTTC.

Concerning this clonotype: The junction does not match germline at one end; this may be a read error. The V gene is TRBV20-1, the J gene TRBJ2-6; the D gene is possibly TRBD1 (5 bases). The CDR3 runs 18 residues. CDR1 and CDR2 from the germline V gene are DFQATT and SNEGSKA (reference sequence). The CDR3 DNA sequence: TGCAGTGCCCTACCCCGGGTCTACCTCTTTTCTGGGGCCAACGTCCCGACTTTC. Its translation is CSALPRVYLFSGANVPTF.

The V and J genes are TRBV9 and TRBJ2-1, with TRBD2 as a possible D gene (6 bases). With 4 bases removed from V and 3 bases from J, the gap between germline ends came to 17 bases. This CDR3 region has 16 residues. CDR1 and CDR2 from the germline V gene are SGDLS and YYNGEE. The CDR3 nucleotides are TGTGCCAGCAGCTCCGGAGACGCGCGGGGCTACAATGAGCAGTTCTTC. This sequence encodes CASSSGDARGYNEQFF.

The chain joins TRBV6-1 to TRBJ1-3, with 11 bases aligning to TRBD1. The CDR3 sequence is 17 residues long. Losses at the gene ends were 6 bases for V and 0 bases for J; bases not matched to a gene: 7. Looked up from germline, CDR1 is MNHNS and CDR2 is SASEGT. This CDR3 reads CASRAGTGGHSGNTIYF. The CDR3 DNA reads TGTGCCAGCAGGGCCGGGACAGGGGGACACTCTGGAAACACCATATATTTT.

This clonotype was seen a few times. The rearrangement uses TRBV5-6 and TRBJ2-1; D not certain. V lost 5 bases and J lost 9, with 18 bases in between. The CDR3 sequence is 14 residues long. Per germline, CDR1 SGHDT and CDR2 YYEEEE. As DNA, the CDR3 is TGTGCCAGCAGTGAAGAAAATTCTCGGATTGAGCAGTTCTTC. Protein: CASSEENSRIEQFF.